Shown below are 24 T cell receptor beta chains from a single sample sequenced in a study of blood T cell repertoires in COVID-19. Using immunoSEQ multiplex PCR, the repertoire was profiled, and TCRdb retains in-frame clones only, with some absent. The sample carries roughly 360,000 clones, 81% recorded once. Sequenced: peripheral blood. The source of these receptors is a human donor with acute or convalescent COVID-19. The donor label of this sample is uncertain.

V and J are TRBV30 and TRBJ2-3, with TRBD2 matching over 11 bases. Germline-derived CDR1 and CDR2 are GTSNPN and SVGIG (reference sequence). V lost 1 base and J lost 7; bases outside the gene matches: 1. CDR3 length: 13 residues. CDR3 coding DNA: TGTGCCTGGAGTGGACTAGCGGGATATACGCAGTATTTT. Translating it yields CAWSGLAGYTQYF.

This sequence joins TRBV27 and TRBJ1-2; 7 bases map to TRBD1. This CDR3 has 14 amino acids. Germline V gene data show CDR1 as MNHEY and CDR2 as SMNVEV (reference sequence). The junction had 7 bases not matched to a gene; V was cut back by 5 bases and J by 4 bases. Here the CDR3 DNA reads TGTGCCAGCAGTCCACGCCGGGACAGCTATGGCTACACCTTC. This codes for CASSPRRDSYGYTF.

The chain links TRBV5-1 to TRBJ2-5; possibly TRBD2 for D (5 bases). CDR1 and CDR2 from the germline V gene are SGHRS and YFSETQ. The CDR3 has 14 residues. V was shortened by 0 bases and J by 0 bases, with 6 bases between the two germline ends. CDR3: CASSLGLNQETQYF. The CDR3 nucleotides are TGCGCCAGCAGCTTGGGACTAAACCAAGAGACCCAGTACTTC.

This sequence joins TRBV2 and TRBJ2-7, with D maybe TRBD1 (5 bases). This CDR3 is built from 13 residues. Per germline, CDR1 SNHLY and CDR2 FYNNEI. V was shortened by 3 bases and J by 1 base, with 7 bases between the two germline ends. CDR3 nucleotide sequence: TGTGCCAGCAGTGATTGGACATCCTACGAGCAGTACTTC. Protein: CASSDWTSYEQYF.

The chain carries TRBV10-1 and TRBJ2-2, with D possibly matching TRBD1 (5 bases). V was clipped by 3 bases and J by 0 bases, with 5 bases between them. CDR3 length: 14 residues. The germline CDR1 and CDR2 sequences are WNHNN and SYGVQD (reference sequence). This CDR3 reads CASSEGANTGELFF. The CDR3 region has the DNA TGCGCCAGCAGTGAAGGGGCGAACACCGGGGAGCTGTTTTTT.

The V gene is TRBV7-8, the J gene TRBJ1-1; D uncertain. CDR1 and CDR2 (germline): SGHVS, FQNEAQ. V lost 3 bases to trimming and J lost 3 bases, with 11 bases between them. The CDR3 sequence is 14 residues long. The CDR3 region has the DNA TGTGCCAGCAGCTTGGTCCCGCGGGACACTGAAGCTTTCTTT. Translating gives CASSLVPRDTEAFF.

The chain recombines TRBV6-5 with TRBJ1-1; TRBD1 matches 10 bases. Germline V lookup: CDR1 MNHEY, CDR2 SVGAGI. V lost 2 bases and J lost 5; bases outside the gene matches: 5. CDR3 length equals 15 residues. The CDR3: CASSYRQGAGTEAFF. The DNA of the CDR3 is TGTGCCAGCAGTTACCGACAGGGGGCGGGTACTGAAGCTTTCTTT.

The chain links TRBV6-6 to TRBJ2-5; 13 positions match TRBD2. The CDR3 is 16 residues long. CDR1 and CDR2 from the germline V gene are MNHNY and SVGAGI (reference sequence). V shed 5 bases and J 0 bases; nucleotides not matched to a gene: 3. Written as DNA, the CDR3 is TGTGCCAGCAGTCAACTAGCGGGAGGGTACCAAGAGACCCAGTACTTC. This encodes CASSQLAGGYQETQYF.

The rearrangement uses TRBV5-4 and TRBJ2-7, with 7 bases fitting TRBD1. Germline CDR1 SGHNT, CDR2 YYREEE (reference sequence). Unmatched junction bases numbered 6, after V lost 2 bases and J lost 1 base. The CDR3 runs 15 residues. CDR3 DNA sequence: TGTGCCAGCAGCTTCCAAGGGACAGATTCCTACGAGCAGTACTTC. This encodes CASSFQGTDSYEQYF.

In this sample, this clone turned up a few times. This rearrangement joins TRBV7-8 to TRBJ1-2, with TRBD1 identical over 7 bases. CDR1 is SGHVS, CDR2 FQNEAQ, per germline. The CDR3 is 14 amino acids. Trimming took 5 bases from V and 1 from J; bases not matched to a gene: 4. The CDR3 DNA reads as TGTGCCAGCAGCCCAGGGACAGTTAACTATGGCTACACCTTC. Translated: CASSPGTVNYGYTF.

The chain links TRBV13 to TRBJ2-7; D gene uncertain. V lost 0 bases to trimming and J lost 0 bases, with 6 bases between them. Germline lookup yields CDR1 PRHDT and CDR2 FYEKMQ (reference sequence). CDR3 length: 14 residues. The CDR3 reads CASSLGASSYEQYF. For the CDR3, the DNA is TGTGCCAGCAGCTTAGGAGCGTCCTCCTACGAGCAGTACTTC.

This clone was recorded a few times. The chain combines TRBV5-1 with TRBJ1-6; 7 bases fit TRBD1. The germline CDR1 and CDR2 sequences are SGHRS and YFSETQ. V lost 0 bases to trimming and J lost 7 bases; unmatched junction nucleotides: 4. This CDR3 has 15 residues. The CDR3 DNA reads TGCGCCAGCAGCTTGGGACAGGGTCGAAATTCACCCCTCCACTTT. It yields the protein CASSLGQGRNSPLHF.

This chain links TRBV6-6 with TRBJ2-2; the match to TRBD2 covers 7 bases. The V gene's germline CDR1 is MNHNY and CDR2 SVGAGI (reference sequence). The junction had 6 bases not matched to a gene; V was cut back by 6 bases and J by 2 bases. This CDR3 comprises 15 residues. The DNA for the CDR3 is TGTGCCAGCAGCCAACTAGCGATAAACACCGGGGAGCTGTTTTTT. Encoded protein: CASSQLAINTGELFF.

The CDR3 spells CASSLSGSLREQFF. The CDR3, as DNA: TGTGCCAGCAGTTTAAGCGGGAGTCTGCGTGAGCAGTTCTTC. The chain recombines TRBV28 with TRBJ2-1, with 8 bases aligning to TRBD2. V lost 2 bases, J lost 9 bases, and 6 bases stayed unmatched. The germline gives CDR1 MDHEN, CDR2 SYDVKM. There are 14 residues in the CDR3.

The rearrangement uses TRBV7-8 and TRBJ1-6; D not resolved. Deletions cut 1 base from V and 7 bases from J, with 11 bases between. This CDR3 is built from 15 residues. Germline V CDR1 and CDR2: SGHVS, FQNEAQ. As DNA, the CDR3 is TGTGCCAGCAGCTTAGATTGGCAGGCGAATTCACCCCTCCACTTT. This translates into CASSLDWQANSPLHF.

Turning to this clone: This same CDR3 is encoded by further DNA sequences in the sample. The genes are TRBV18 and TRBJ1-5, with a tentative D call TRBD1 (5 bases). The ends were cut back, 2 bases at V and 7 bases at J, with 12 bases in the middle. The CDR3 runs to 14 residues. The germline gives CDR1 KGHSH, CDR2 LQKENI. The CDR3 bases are TGTGCCAGCTCACCATCAGGGTCATACCAGCCCCAGCATTTT. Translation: CASSPSGSYQPQHF.

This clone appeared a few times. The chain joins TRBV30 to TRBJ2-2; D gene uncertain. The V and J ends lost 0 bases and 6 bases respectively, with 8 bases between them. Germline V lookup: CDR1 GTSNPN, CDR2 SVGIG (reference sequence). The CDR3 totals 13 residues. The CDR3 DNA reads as TGTGCCTGGAGTGTACTTAGTCCCGGGGAGCTGTTTTTT. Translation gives CAWSVLSPGELFF. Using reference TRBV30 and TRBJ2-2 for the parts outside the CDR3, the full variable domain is SQTIHQWPATLVQPVGSPLSLECTVEGTSNPNLYWYRQAAGRGLQLLFYSVGIGQISSEVPQNLSASRPQDRQFILSSKKLLLSDSGFYLCAWSVLSPGELFFGEGSRLTVL.

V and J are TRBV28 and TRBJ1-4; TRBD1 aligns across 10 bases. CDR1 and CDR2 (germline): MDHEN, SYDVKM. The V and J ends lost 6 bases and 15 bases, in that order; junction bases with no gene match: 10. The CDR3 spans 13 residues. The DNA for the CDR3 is TGTGCCAGCAGAAAAACCGGGACAGGGGTGATGTTTTTT. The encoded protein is CASRKTGTGVMFF. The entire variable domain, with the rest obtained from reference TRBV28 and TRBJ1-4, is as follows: DVKVTQSSRYLVKRTGEKVFLECVQDMDHENMFWYRQDPGLGLRLIYFSYDVKMKEKGDIPEGYSVSREKKERFSLILESASTNQTSMYLCASRKTGTGVMFFGSGTQLSVL.

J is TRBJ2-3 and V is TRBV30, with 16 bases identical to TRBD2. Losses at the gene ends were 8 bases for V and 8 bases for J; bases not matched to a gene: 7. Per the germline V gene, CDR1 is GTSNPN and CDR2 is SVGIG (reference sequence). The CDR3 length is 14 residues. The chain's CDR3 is CALTGTSGRATQYF. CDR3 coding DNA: TGTGCCCTCACCGGGACTAGCGGGAGGGCTACGCAGTATTTT.

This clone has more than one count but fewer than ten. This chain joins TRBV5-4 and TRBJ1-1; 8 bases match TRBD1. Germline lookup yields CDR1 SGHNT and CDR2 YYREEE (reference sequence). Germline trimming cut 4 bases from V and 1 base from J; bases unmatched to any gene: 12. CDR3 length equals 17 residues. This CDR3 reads CASSPTGETRKNTEAFF. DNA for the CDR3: TGTGCCAGCAGCCCGACAGGGGAGACTCGGAAGAACACTGAAGCTTTCTTT.

The CDR3 sequence is CASSRQSGNEQYF. The CDR3 bases are TGTGCCAGCTCACGACAGTCTGGTAACGAGCAGTACTTC. This rearrangement joins TRBV18 to TRBJ2-7; possibly TRBD1 for D (5 bases). Germline CDR1 KGHSH, CDR2 LQKENI. Trimming removed 4 bases at V and 5 bases at J, with 12 bases between. The CDR3 sequence is 13 residues long.

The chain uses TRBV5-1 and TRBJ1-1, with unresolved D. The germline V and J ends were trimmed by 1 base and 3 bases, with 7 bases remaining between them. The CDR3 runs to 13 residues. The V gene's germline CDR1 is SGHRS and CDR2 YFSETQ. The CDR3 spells CASSLTTDTEAFF. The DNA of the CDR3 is TGCGCCAGCAGCTTGACCACGGACACTGAAGCTTTCTTT.

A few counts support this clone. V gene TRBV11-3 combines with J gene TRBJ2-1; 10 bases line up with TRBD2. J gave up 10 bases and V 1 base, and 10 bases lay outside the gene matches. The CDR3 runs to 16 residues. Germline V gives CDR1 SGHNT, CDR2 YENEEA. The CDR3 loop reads CASSLASGGAWREQFF. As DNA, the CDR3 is TGTGCCAGCAGCTTAGCGAGCGGGGGGGCCTGGAGGGAGCAGTTCTTC.

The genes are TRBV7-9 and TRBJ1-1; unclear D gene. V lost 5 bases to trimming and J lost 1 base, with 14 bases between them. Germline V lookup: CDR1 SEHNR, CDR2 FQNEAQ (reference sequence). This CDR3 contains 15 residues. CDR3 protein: CASSLLEQPNTEAFF. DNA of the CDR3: TGTGCCAGCAGCCTTCTGGAACAGCCGAACACTGAAGCTTTCTTT.